This T cell receptor (beta chain) stems from a study of blood T cell repertoires in COVID-19. Study in general: The United States, Italy and Spain were the sources of the acute and convalescent COVID-19 samples.

J was trimmed by 7 bases and V by 5 bases; bases with no gene match: 4. CDR1 is MNHEY, CDR2 SVGAGI, per germline. This CDR3 region has 13 residues. Source study methods: From reference gene primer amplification, estimates of nucleated cell counts were derived. TCRdb's table, derived via immunoSEQ multiplex PCR, lists solely in-frame clones and lacks some. That table gives V, J and clone size, and the DNA gave D and trimming. The repertoire has over 250,000 clones, 75% to 90% of them found once; the top ten carry 11%. Sequencing used peripheral blood. The origin of this receptor is a woman in her seventies with acute or convalescent COVID-19. The chain links TRBV6-5 to TRBJ2-2, with 7 nucleotides matching TRBD1. In nucleotides, the CDR3 is TGTGCCAGCAGTCAGACAGGGAGCGGGGAGCTGTTTTTT. Translating gives CASSQTGSGELFF.